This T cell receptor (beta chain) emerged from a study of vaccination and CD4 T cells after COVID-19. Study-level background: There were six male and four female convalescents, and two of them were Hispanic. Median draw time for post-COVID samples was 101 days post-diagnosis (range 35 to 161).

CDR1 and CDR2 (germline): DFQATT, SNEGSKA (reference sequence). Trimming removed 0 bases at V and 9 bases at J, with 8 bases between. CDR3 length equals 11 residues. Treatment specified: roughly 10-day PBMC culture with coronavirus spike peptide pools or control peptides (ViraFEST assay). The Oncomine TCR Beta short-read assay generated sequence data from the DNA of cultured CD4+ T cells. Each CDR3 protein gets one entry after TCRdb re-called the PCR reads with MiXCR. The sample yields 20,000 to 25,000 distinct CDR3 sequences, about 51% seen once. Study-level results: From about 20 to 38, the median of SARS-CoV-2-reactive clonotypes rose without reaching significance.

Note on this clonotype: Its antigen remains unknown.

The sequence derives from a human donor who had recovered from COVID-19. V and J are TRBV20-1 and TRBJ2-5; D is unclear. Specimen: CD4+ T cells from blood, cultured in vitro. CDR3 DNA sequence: TGCAGTGCTAGAGATAACAGCGCCCAGTACTTC. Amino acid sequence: CSARDNSAQYF.